Listed below are T cell receptor beta chains from one sample, sequenced in a study of cytomegalovirus exposure and HLA in healthy donors. Sequenced by immunoSEQ multiplex PCR; TCRdb stores in-frame clones only, minus some. The data show around 130,000 clones, with around 78% seen just once and approximately 1.7% held by the top ten. The sequencing sample was made of PBMCs. The receptors were gathered from a woman in her thirties or forties in good health and CMV-seronegative. The CDR3 runs from the conserved cysteine through the conserved F or W. The D gene is left open where the match is weak. Expanded clones are given a class, and other clones once, few, many or no size at all.

j_call d_call v_call clone_size cdr3_nt cdr3_aa
TRBJ2-2 TRBD2 TRBV29-1 NA TGCAGCGTGGGTGGGACTAGCGGTACGAACACCGGGGAGCTGTTTTTT CSVGGTSGTNTGELFF
TRBJ2-2 NA TRBV19 NA TGTGCCAGTAGTACCTCCGGGAAGGGAGAGGCCGGGGAGCTGTTTTTT CASSTSGKGEAGELFF
TRBJ2-1 NA TRBV11-2 NA TGTGCCAGCGCCTTGGTGAGCTCCTACAATGAGCAGTTCTTC CASALVSSYNEQFF
TRBJ1-2 NA TRBV6-1 NA TGTGCCAGCAGTGCTGAACAGAGTCGCTATGGCTACACCTTC CASSAEQSRYGYTF
TRBJ1-2 NA TRBV28 NA TGTGCCAGCAGTTTAGGGGGAGGTCGCAGGGAAATTGTGGGCTACACCTTC CASSLGGGRREIVGYTF
TRBJ1-4 TRBD1 TRBV28 NA TGTGCCAGCAGTCGCGGACAGGTAGAAAAACTGTTTTTT CASSRGQVEKLFF
TRBJ2-4 NA TRBV5-1 NA TGCGCCAGTGGGCTGTCTGCGGGCTCAAACATTCAGTACTTC CASGLSAGSNIQYF
TRBJ1-1 NA TRBV6-6 NA TGTGCCAGCAGACTTCACGGGAACACTGAAGCTTTCTTT CASRLHGNTEAFF
TRBJ2-7 NA TRBV30 NA TGTGCCTGGAGTGGGGTAGGGGAACACGAGCAGTACTTC CAWSGVGEHEQYF
TRBJ2-7 TRBD2 TRBV7-2 NA TGTGCCAGCAGCTGGTCGAGCGGGGGGGGCTACGAGCAGTACTTC CASSWSSGGGYEQYF
TRBJ2-1 TRBD2 TRBV6-5 NA TGTGCCAGCAGTTGGGGGGGCAATGAGCAGTTCTTC CASSWGGNEQFF
TRBJ2-5 NA TRBV5-1 NA TGCGCCAGCAGCTTCGACCGACAGGCCAAAGACCAAGAGACCCAGTACTTC CASSFDRQAKDQETQYF
TRBJ2-7 TRBD1 TRBV11-2 NA TGTGCCAGCAGCTTAGAGGGGACAGGGGGCTCGTACGAGCAGTACTTC CASSLEGTGGSYEQYF
TRBJ2-7 TRBD2 TRBV7-2 NA TGTGCCAGCAGCTCAAGCGGGGGGGTTCGCTACGAGCAGTACTTC CASSSSGGVRYEQYF
TRBJ2-1 NA TRBV6-6 NA TGTGCCAGCAGTCTAAAAAATGAGCAGTTCTTC CASSLKNEQFF
TRBJ2-5 TRBD1 TRBV6-1 NA TGTGCCAGCAGTGTGAGCACAGGGGATGAGACCCAGTACTTC CASSVSTGDETQYF
TRBJ1-6 TRBD1 TRBV5-6 NA TGTGCCAGCAGCGACAGGGGGCTTTCACCCCTCCACTTT CASSDRGLSPLHF
TRBJ2-5 NA TRBV12-2 NA TGTGCAAGTCGCTTTATGGCATTCCAAGAGACCCAGTACTTC CASRFMAFQETQYF
TRBJ1-3 NA TRBV6-4 NA TGTGCCAGCAGGGGGGGGTTAGGTCTTGGTTCTGGAAACACCATATATTTT CASRGGLGLGSGNTIYF
TRBJ2-7 NA TRBV5-1 NA TGCGCCAGCAGCCCGGACGGGACACTCATCTACGAGCAGTACTTC CASSPDGTLIYEQYF
TRBJ2-1 NA TRBV5-1 NA TGCGCCAGCAGCATTAGACAAGGTGAGCAGTTCTTC CASSIRQGEQFF
TRBJ2-4 TRBD1 TRBV5-6 NA TGTGCCAGCAGCGGGGACAGGGGACGAGCCAAAAACATTCAGTACTTC CASSGDRGRAKNIQYF
TRBJ1-2 NA TRBV28 few TGTGCCAGCAGTCCCGGGGACACGGCTAACTATGGCTACACCTTC CASSPGDTANYGYTF
TRBJ2-7 TRBD2 TRBV5-1 NA TGCGCCAGCAGCTCAGGACTAGCCCATAACGAGCAGTACTTC CASSSGLAHNEQYF
TRBJ2-3 NA TRBV19 NA TGTGCCAGTAGCGGTAGTAGCACAGATACGCAGTATTTT CASSGSSTDTQYF
TRBJ2-7 NA TRBV28 NA TGTGCCAGCAGACCCACAGGGAACCCCTACGAGCAGTACTTC CASRPTGNPYEQYF
TRBJ2-2 TRBD2 TRBV5-4 NA TGTGCCAGCAGCCCGACTAGCGGGGGGGCCGCCACCGGGGAGCTGTTTTTT CASSPTSGGAATGELFF
TRBJ2-5 NA TRBV7-3 NA TGTGCCAGCAGCCCCGGACTTGAGGTGGAGACCCAGTACTTC CASSPGLEVETQYF
TRBJ2-2 TRBD1 TRBV2 NA TGTGCCAGCAGTGAACCCGACAGGGCCTTAATTAACACCGGGGAGCTGTTTTTT CASSEPDRALINTGELFF
TRBJ2-2 NA TRBV13 once TGTGCCAGCAGCTTATACAGCCCGAACACCGGGGAGCTGTTTTTT CASSLYSPNTGELFF
TRBJ2-3 NA TRBV4-2 NA TGTGCCAGCAGCCAAGCAGTCCTTGGGGGAAACAGGGTCGATAGGACAGATACGCAGTATTTT CASSQAVLGGNRVDRTDTQYF
TRBJ1-3 TRBD1 TRBV30 NA TGTGCCTGGAGCTCCCCAGGGGGGTCTGGAAACACCATATATTTT CAWSSPGGSGNTIYF
TRBJ2-3 NA TRBV7-3 NA TGTGCCAGCAGCTTAGAGGGGGTAATCACAGATACGCAGTATTTT CASSLEGVITDTQYF
TRBJ1-1 NA TRBV7-2 NA TGTGCCAGCAGCGCCTCAGTGAACACTGAAGCTTTCTTT CASSASVNTEAFF
TRBJ2-4 NA TRBV2 few TGTGCCAGCAGTGGTCGAGCGGGCAAGAAAAACATTCAGTACTTC CASSGRAGKKNIQYF
TRBJ2-7 NA TRBV2 NA TGTGCCAGCAGTGAAGCTCCTAGCGCTAGGGGCGAGCAGTACTTC CASSEAPSARGEQYF
TRBJ2-7 TRBD1 TRBV19 NA TGTGCCAGTAGTGAAGGACAGGGGGCTCTCGACGAGCAGTACTTC CASSEGQGALDEQYF
TRBJ2-2 TRBD2 TRBV5-4 NA TGTGCCAGCAGCCGGGAGGCGGCAACTAACACCGGGGAGCTGTTTTTT CASSREAATNTGELFF
TRBJ2-7 TRBD1 TRBV30 NA TGTGCCTGGAGTGTACGGGACAGGGGGATTTACGAGCAGTACTTC CAWSVRDRGIYEQYF
TRBJ2-3 NA TRBV28 NA TGTGCCAGCAGTGCGGCAGATACGCAGTATTTT CASSAADTQYF
TRBJ2-5 TRBD2 TRBV5-1 NA TGCGCCAGCAGCTCCCGGGGGGTTAGGGGACCCCAAGAGACCCAGTACTTC CASSSRGVRGPQETQYF
TRBJ1-6 TRBD1 TRBV28 NA TGTGCCAGCAGTCACGGACAGGGGATAAATTCACCCCTCCACTTT CASSHGQGINSPLHF
TRBJ2-1 NA TRBV4-2 NA TGTGCCAGCAGCCAAGATAAGGGGGGGAGGACTAGGGGGGCGCGGGATGAGCAGTTCTTC CASSQDKGGRTRGARDEQFF
TRBJ2-1 TRBD2 TRBV19 few TGTGCCAGTAGTATAGCTCGGGGGGGCTACAATGAGCAGTTCTTC CASSIARGGYNEQFF
TRBJ2-3 TRBD1 TRBV18 NA TGTGCCAGCTCACCAAATACAGGGGGTGCCGGCACAGATACGCAGTATTTT CASSPNTGGAGTDTQYF
TRBJ1-2 TRBD1 TRBV7-2 once TGTGCCAGCTACGGGACAGGGGCGAACTATGGCTACACCTTC CASYGTGANYGYTF
TRBJ1-1 NA TRBV9 NA TGTGCCAGCAGCGTAGATCATCGCGGGGCGGAAGCTTTCTTT CASSVDHRGAEAFF
TRBJ2-1 TRBD2 TRBV30 NA TGTGCCTGGAGTGTACTAGCGGGGTTGTCTGAGCAGTTCTTC CAWSVLAGLSEQFF
TRBJ1-1 TRBD1 TRBV5-1 NA TGCGCCAGCAGCTTGGAAGACAGGGTCACTGAAGCCTTCTTT CASSLEDRVTEAFF
TRBJ2-1 NA TRBV5-1 NA TGCGCCAGCAGCAAAGGGACCCCCGGGGGAGTTGAGCAGTTCTTC CASSKGTPGGVEQFF